The rows below give T cell receptor beta chains drawn from one sample of a study of T cell changes during pregnancy in multiple sclerosis. This table comes from immunoSEQ multiplex PCR, and its TCRdb copy is limited to in-frame clones, with some not included. Here the sample spans more than 25,000 clones, about 90% being singletons. The specimen comprised peripheral blood, sampled in the first trimester of pregnancy. The receptors come from a female donor in good health, enrolled as a control in a pregnancy study. Both conserved end residues are part of each CDR3. The order of the fields is J gene, V gene, D gene, clone size, CDR3 DNA, CDR3 protein. A D gene is named only where the DNA matches it firmly. The listing skips clone size in some rows; elsewhere it reads once, few, many or a size class.

TRBJ1-5	TRBV5-1	TRBD1	.	TGCGCCAGCAGCCCGGGGACAGGAGAGAATCAGCCCCAGCATTTT	CASSPGTGENQPQHF
TRBJ1-2	TRBV29-1	.	.	TGCAGCGTTGACCAGACAGCGTATGGCTACACCTTC	CSVDQTAYGYTF
TRBJ1-2	TRBV27	TRBD1	.	TGTGCCACCCACCGGCAGGGGGGAGTAGCTAACTATGGCTACACCTTC	CATHRQGGVANYGYTF
TRBJ2-7	TRBV29-1	.	.	TGCAGCCATCGGTGGGGGGAAATGCAGTACTTC	CSHRWGEMQYF
TRBJ2-7	TRBV10-3	.	.	TGTGCCATCAGCAACGGGGCCTACGAGCAGTACTTC	CAISNGAYEQYF
TRBJ2-3	TRBV28	.	.	TGTGCCAGCAGTCCCCGAGGGCGTGCAGATACGCAGTATTTT	CASSPRGRADTQYF
TRBJ1-2	TRBV11-2	.	.	TGTGCCAGCAGCCCTAGTCCTAACTATGGCTACACCTTC	CASSPSPNYGYTF
TRBJ1-3	TRBV30	TRBD1	.	TGTGCCTGGAGTCCACGACCCCTTCGTCGACAGGGGGCTGGAAACACCATATATTTT	CAWSPRPLRRQGAGNTIYF
TRBJ2-4	TRBV30	.	once	TGTGCCTGGAGACAGGGGATGGAGGGAAACATTCAGTACTTC	CAWRQGMEGNIQYF
TRBJ1-2	TRBV9	TRBD1	.	TGTGCCAGCAGCGTAGCCTCCGGGACAGTGATCGGCTACACCTTC	CASSVASGTVIGYTF
TRBJ1-1	TRBV5-4	.	.	TGTGCCAGCAGCTTGGAACAGATTTCCACTGAAGCTTTCTTT	CASSLEQISTEAFF
TRBJ1-4	TRBV27	.	.	TGTGCCAGCAGTTCCGGGAGGAGGGTTAATGAAAAACTGTTTTTT	CASSSGRRVNEKLFF
TRBJ1-4	TRBV19	.	.	TGTGCCAGCACCGGGAGGGGGACAAGTATAAATGAAAAACTGTTTTTT	CASTGRGTSINEKLFF
TRBJ2-7	TRBV10-3	TRBD2	few	TGTGCCATCAGTGAGTCGTCTAGCGGTTCCTACGAGCAGTACTTC	CAISESSSGSYEQYF
TRBJ1-2	TRBV20-1	.	.	TGCAGTGCTTCCCCCGCCGGTGGCTACACCTTC	CSASPAGGYTF
TRBJ1-2	TRBV30	.	.	TGTGCCTGGAGTGTGTCTCAGTATAACTATGGCTACACCTTC	CAWSVSQYNYGYTF
TRBJ1-6	TRBV27	.	.	TGTGCCAGCAGTCCCTTGAGGGCGGGGAATTCACCCCTCCACTTT	CASSPLRAGNSPLHF
TRBJ2-7	TRBV14	TRBD2	.	TGTGCCAGCAGCCACGGCGGGGGGGCCGAGCAGTACTTC	CASSHGGGAEQYF
TRBJ1-6	TRBV7-2	TRBD1	.	TGTGCCAGCAGCTTAAGGGGGCCCGTCGGTAATTCACCCCTCCACTTT	CASSLRGPVGNSPLHF
TRBJ2-6	TRBV27	.	.	TGTGCCAGCAGTTCGAACACGGGAGGGGCCAACGTCCTGACTTTC	CASSSNTGGANVLTF
TRBJ2-7	TRBV13	.	.	TGTGCCAGCAGCTCACTAGCTCGCGAGCAGTACTTC	CASSSLAREQYF
TRBJ2-7	TRBV5-5	TRBD1	.	TGTGCCAGCAGCACCGGACAGGGTACCAACGAGCAGTACTTC	CASSTGQGTNEQYF
TRBJ2-1	TRBV6-5	.	once	TGTGCCAGCAGCAACTACAATGAGCAGTTCTTC	CASSNYNEQFF
TRBJ2-3	TRBV27	.	.	TGTGCCAGCAGTTTCGGAGATACGCAGTATTTT	CASSFGDTQYF
TRBJ2-3	TRBV7-9	TRBD2	.	TGTGCCAGCAGCTCCATCGGCGGGAGGAGGACAGATACGCAGTATTTT	CASSSIGGRRTDTQYF
TRBJ1-1	TRBV5-6	TRBD1	.	TGTGCCAGCAGCCCGGAGGCGGGACAGGGGAACACTGAAGCTTTCTTT	CASSPEAGQGNTEAFF
TRBJ1-2	TRBV7-2	.	.	TGTGCCAGCAGCGACCCGGACATTCCTTATGGCTACACCTTC	CASSDPDIPYGYTF
TRBJ1-1	TRBV5-4	.	.	TGTGCCAGCAGACCGGGAGGGGGGGGTCACACTGAAGCTTTCTTT	CASRPGGGGHTEAFF
TRBJ2-7	TRBV7-9	.	.	TGTGCCAGCAAGGGGGGGCGGGGGCCCTACGTTGAGCAGTACTTC	CASKGGRGPYVEQYF
TRBJ1-2	TRBV4-2	TRBD1	few	TGTGCCAGCAGCAAAAATCCAGGGGGCGCTAACTATGGCTACACCTTC	CASSKNPGGANYGYTF
TRBJ2-7	TRBV29-1	.	.	TGCAGCGTTGCAGGGGGGTCGGGCTACGAGCAGTACTTC	CSVAGGSGYEQYF
TRBJ2-5	TRBV15	.	.	TGTGCCACCAGCAGAGTGTCGGGGGAAGAGACCCAGTACTTC	CATSRVSGEETQYF
TRBJ1-1	TRBV14	.	.	TGTGCCAGCAGCCTCCCCCTGGGGGGTCGGAACACTGAAGCTTTCTTT	CASSLPLGGRNTEAFF
TRBJ2-7	TRBV6-1	.	.	TGTGCCAGCCGCGCGGGCGAGCAGTACTTC	CASRAGEQYF
TRBJ2-1	TRBV7-9	.	.	TGTGCCAGCAGCTCCGGGAGAAACTCCTACAATGAGCAGTTCTTC	CASSSGRNSYNEQFF
TRBJ2-7	TRBV6-4	TRBD2	.	TGTGCCAGCAGCACCAGATTGGGACTAGCGGGAGGGAGGAGCTCCTACGAGCAGTACTTC	CASSTRLGLAGGRSSYEQYF
TRBJ2-3	TRBV7-2	.	once	TGTGCCAGCAGCCCTAATAGGGGGACCCGTACAGATACGCAGTATTTT	CASSPNRGTRTDTQYF
TRBJ2-7	TRBV7-8	.	.	TGCGCCAGCAGCCCAAAACTCCCTTCCTACGAGCAGTACTTC	CASSPKLPSYEQYF
TRBJ1-4	TRBV7-2	.	.	TGTGCCAGCAGCTTAGGGTCCGGTCTAACTAATGAAAAACTGTTTTTT	CASSLGSGLTNEKLFF
TRBJ2-7	TRBV15	.	.	TGTGCCACCAGCAGAGCAGGCCTCTCCTACGAGCAGTACTTC	CATSRAGLSYEQYF
TRBJ2-1	TRBV11-2	TRBD2	.	TGTGCCAGCAGCCCAAGCGGGAGTGAGCAGTTCTTC	CASSPSGSEQFF
TRBJ2-1	TRBV5-1	TRBD2	.	TGCGCCAGCAGGCTAGCGGGAGCTACCAATGAGCAGTTCTTC	CASRLAGATNEQFF